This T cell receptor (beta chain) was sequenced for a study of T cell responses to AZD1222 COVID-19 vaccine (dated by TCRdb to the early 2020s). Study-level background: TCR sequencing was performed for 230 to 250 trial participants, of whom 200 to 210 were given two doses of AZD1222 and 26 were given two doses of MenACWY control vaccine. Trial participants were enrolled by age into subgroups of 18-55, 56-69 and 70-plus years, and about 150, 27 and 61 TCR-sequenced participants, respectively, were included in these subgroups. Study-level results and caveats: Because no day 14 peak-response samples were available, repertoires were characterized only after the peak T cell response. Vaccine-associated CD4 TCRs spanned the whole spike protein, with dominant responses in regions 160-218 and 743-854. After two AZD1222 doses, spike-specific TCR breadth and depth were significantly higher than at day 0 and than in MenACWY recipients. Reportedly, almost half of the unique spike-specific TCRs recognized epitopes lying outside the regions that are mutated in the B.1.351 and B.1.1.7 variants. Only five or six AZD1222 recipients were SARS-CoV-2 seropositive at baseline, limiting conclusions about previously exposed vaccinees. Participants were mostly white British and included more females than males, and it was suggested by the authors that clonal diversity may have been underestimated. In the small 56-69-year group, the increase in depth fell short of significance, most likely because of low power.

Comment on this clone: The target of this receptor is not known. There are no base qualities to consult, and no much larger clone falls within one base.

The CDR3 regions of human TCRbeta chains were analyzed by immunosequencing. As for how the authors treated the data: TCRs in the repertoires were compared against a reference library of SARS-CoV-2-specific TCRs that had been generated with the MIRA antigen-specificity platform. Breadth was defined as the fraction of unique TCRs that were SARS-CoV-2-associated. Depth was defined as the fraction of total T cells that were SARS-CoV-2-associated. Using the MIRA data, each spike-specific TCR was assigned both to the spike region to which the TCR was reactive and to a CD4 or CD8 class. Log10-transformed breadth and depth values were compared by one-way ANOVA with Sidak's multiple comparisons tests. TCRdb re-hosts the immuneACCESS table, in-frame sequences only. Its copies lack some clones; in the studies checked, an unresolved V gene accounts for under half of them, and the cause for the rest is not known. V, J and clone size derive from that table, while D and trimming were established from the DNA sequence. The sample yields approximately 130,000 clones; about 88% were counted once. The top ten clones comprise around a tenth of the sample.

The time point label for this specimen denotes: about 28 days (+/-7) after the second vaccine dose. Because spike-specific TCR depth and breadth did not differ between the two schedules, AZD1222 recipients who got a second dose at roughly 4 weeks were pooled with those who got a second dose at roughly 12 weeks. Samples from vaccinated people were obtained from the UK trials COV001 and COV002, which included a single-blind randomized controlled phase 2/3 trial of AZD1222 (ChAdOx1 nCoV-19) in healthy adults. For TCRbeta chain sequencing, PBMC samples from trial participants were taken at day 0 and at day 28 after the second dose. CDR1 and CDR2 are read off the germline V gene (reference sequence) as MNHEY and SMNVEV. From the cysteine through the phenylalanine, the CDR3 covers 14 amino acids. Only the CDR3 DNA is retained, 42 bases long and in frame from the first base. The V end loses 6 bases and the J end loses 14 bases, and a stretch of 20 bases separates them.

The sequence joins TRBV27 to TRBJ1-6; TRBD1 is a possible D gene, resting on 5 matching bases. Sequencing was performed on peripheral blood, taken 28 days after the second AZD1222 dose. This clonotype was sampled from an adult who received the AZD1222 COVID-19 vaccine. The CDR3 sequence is CASRQGTDGRSLHF. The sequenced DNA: TGTGCCAGCAGGCAAGGGACGGATGGGCGATCCCTCCACTTT.